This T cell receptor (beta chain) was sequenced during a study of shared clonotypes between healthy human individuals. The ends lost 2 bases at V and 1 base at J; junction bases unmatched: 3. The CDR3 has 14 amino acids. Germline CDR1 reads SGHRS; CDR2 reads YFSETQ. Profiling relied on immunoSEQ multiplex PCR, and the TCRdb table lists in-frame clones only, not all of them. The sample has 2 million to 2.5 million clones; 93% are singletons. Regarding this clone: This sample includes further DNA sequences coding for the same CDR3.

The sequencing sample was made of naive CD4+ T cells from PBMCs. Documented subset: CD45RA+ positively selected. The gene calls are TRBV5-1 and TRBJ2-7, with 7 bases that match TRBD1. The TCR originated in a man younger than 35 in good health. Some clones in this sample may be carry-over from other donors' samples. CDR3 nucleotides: TGCGCCAGCAGCTTAGACAGGGTTTCCTACGAGCAGTACTTC. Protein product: CASSLDRVSYEQYF.